The 10 T cell receptor beta chains below were found in one sample sequenced in a study. TCRdb used MiXCR to reprocess the 5' RACE reads, holding one entry per CDR3 protein. The sample lists 34,000 or so distinct CDR3 sequences, around 27% occurring once. Treg sorting used a CD4+CD25+CD127-/low gate. The sample consisted of tumor-infiltrating Tregs sorted from the breast tumor. These TCRs come from a female donor with breast cancer.

This clonotype came up many times. The rearrangement joins TRBV24-1 to TRBJ2-1; either TRBD1 or TRBD2 may fit D (5 bases each). Germline CDR1 is KGHDR and CDR2 is SFDVKD. This CDR3 contains 16 residues. V lost 5 bases and J lost 3, with 16 bases in between. The CDR3 protein is CATSGRGRSNYNEQFF. The CDR3 coding sequence is TGTGCCACCAGTGGTCGGGGACGGTCGAACTACAATGAGCAGTTCTTC.

The genes are TRBV20-1 and TRBJ2-1; D is undetermined. The length of the CDR3 is 11 residues. V was shortened by 2 bases and J by 9 bases, with 8 bases between the two germline ends. Looked up from germline, CDR1 is DFQATT and CDR2 is SNEGSKA (reference sequence). DNA of the CDR3: TGCAGTGCTAGACAGTTGGCTGAGCAGTTCTTC. It yields the protein CSARQLAEQFF.

This clonotype was seen a few times. The chain has TRBV5-4 and TRBJ2-4, with 9 positions matching TRBD1. Germline CDR1 and CDR2: SGHNT and YYREEE (reference sequence). V lost 3 bases and J lost 5; bases outside the gene matches: 6. The CDR3 is 15 residues long. The CDR3 spells CASSSMDRGENIQYF. The CDR3 region has the DNA TGTGCCAGCAGCTCGATGGACAGGGGTGAAAACATTCAGTACTTC.

J is TRBJ1-2 and V is TRBV28, with 7 bases fitting TRBD1. With V trimmed by 4 bases and J by 0 bases, 11 bases remained unmatched. The CDR3 covers 17 residues. The germline gives CDR1 MDHEN, CDR2 SYDVKM. The CDR3 is CASSYLGTATANYGYTF. The CDR3 DNA is TGTGCCAGCAGTTACCTTGGGACAGCAACGGCTAACTATGGCTACACCTTC.

This clonotype was detected many times. The chain couples TRBV20-1 to TRBJ1-2; 7 positions agree with TRBD1. CDR1 is DFQATT, CDR2 SNEGSKA, per germline (reference sequence). The CDR3 covers 12 residues. The V and J ends lost 6 bases and 8 bases, in that order; junction bases with no gene match: 9. The CDR3 coding sequence is TGCAGTGCCCCGAGAAGGGGGCAAGGCTACACCTTC. Translated: CSAPRRGQGYTF.

This clonotype has ten or more counts. The DNA of the CDR3 is TGTGCCAGCAGCCGGGACAGGGGTTCTGAAGCTTTCTTT. It yields the protein CASSRDRGSEAFF. The chain links TRBV5-6 to TRBJ1-1; TRBD1 aligns across 10 bases. The junction had 3 bases not matched to a gene; V was cut back by 4 bases and J by 6 bases. The CDR3 extends over 13 amino acids. Per the germline V gene, CDR1 is SGHDT and CDR2 is YYEEEE.

Points on this clonotype: This may arise from a read error, as a much more abundant clone is one base away. The V call is TRBV21-1, the J call TRBJ1-1. TRBV21-1 is marked as a pseudogene. The CDR3 length is 11 residues. The CDR3 loop reads CAGRKDTEAFF. The DNA for the CDR3 is TGTGCCGGCCGAAAAGACACTGAAGCTTTCTTT.

Ten or more counts support this clonotype. The J gene is TRBJ2-1, the V gene TRBV5-1; 8 positions agree with TRBD2. Losses at the gene ends were 2 bases for V and 7 bases for J; bases not matched to a gene: 8. The CDR3 has 15 amino acids. Germline loops: CDR1 SGHRS, CDR2 YFSETQ. CDR3 in amino acids: CASSFSGRESNEQFF. The DNA of the CDR3 is TGCGCCAGCAGCTTCAGCGGGAGAGAATCGAATGAGCAGTTCTTC.

Note on this clonotype: This could be a read error, since a much larger clone is one nucleotide away. The chain joins TRBV12-3 or TRBV12-4 to TRBJ2-1, with TRBD2 identical over 8 bases. The CDR3 extends over 17 amino acids. In DNA, the CDR3 is TGTGCCAGCAGCCGTTACGAGCGGGAGTGGTCCTGCAATGAGCAGTTCTTC. Amino acids: CASSRYEREWSCNEQFF.

This clonotype has a handful of counts. The chain links TRBV6-1 to TRBJ2-7; possibly TRBD1 for D (6 bases). V lost 5 bases to trimming and J lost 4 bases, with 15 bases between them. The CDR3 consists of 14 residues. Germline V gives CDR1 MNHNS, CDR2 SASEGT. This CDR3 is CASSYRDNLYEQYF. Here the CDR3 DNA reads TGTGCCAGCAGTTACCGGGACAACCTTTACGAGCAGTACTTC.